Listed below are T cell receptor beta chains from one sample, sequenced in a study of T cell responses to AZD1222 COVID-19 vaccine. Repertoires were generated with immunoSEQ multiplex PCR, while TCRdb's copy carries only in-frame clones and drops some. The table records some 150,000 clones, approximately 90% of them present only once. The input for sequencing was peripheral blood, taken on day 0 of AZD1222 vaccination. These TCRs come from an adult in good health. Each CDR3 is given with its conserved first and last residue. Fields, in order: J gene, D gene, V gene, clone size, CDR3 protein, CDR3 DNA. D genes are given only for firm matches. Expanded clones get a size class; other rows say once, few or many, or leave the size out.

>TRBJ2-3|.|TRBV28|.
CASSLRGSTDTQYF
TGTGCCAGCAGTTTAAGGGGAAGCACAGATACGCAGTATTTT
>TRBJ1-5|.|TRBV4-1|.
CASSQDNRRGQPQHF
TGCGCCAGCAGCCAAGACAACCGGCGGGGTCAGCCCCAGCATTTT
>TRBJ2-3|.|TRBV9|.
CASSVADSLDTQYF
TGTGCCAGCAGCGTCGCCGACAGCCTAGATACGCAGTATTTT
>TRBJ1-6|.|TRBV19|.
CASSIHIGGNSPLHF
TGTGCCAGTAGTATACACATCGGGGGTAATTCACCCCTCCACTTT
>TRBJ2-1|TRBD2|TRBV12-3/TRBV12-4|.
CAIRTSGYNEQFF
TGTGCCATCAGGACTAGCGGCTACAATGAGCAGTTCTTC
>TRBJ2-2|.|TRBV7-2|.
CASSLAVKHTGELFF
TGTGCCAGCAGCTTAGCTGTAAAGCACACCGGGGAGCTGTTTTTT
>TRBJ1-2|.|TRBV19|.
CASSIDRAGYTF
TGTGCCAGTAGTATAGATCGGGCTGGCTACACCTTC
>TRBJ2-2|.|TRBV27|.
CASSLAGPAPGFEGELFF
TGTGCCAGCAGTTTAGCTGGACCTGCACCGGGGTTTGAAGGGGAGCTGTTTTTT
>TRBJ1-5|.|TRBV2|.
CASSEVQSNQPQHF
TGTGCCAGCAGTGAAGTACAGAGCAATCAGCCCCAGCATTTT
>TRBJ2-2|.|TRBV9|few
CASSVVASTTGELFF
TGTGCCAGCAGCGTAGTTGCGAGCACCACCGGGGAGCTGTTTTTT
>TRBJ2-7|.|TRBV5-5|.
CASSLTGGGSYEQYF
TGTGCCAGCAGCCTTACAGGGGGGGGTTCCTACGAGCAGTACTTC
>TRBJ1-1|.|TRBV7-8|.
CAAFTQGEAFF
TGTGCCGCGTTTACCCAGGGTGAAGCTTTCTTT
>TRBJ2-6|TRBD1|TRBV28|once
CASSTTGPGANVLTF
TGTGCCAGCAGCACGACAGGGCCCGGGGCCAACGTCCTGACTTTC
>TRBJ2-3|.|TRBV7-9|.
CASSSPSTDTQYF
TGTGCCAGCAGCTCCCCCAGCACAGATACGCAGTATTTT
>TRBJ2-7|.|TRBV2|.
CASSEVFRIEQYF
TGTGCCAGCAGTGAAGTTTTCAGGATCGAGCAGTACTTC
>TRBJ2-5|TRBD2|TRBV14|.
CASSLRGTTQETQYF
TGTGCCAGCAGCCTACGAGGGACTACCCAAGAGACCCAGTACTTC
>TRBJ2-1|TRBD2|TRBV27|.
CASSFRPYEAGAGNEQFF
TGTGCCAGCAGTTTCCGCCCCTACGAGGCGGGAGCCGGCAATGAGCAGTTCTTC
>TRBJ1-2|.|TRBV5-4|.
CASSLMGDGYTF
TGTGCCAGCAGCTTAATGGGGGATGGCTACACCTTC
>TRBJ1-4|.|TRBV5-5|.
CASSRGFEKLFF
TGTGCCAGCAGCAGGGGGTTTGAAAAACTGTTTTTT
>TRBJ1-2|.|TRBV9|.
CASSVEQNYGYTF
TGTGCCAGCAGCGTAGAACAGAACTATGGCTACACCTTC
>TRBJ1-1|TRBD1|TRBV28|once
CASSQDREMNTEAFF
TGTGCCAGCAGTCAAGACAGGGAGATGAACACTGAAGCTTTCTTT
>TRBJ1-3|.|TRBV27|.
CASSLSQPRVGNTIYF
TGTGCCAGCAGTTTATCGCAGCCCAGGGTCGGAAACACCATATATTTT
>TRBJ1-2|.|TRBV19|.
CASSNAGSPNYGYTF
TGTGCCAGTAGTAATGCGGGCAGTCCTAACTATGGCTACACCTTC
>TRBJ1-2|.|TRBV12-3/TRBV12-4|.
CASSPWGDYGYTF
TGTGCCAGCAGCCCCTGGGGGGACTATGGCTACACCTTC
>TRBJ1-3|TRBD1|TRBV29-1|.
CSVRGQGEAGNTIYF
TGCAGCGTGAGAGGACAGGGTGAGGCTGGAAACACCATATATTTT
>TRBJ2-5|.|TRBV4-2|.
CASSQVREQETQYF
TGTGCCAGCAGCCAAGTACGGGAGCAAGAGACCCAGTACTTC
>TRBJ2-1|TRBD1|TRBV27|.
CASRGQGGLTWFF
TGTGCCAGCAGGGGACAGGGTGGACTAACTTGGTTCTTC
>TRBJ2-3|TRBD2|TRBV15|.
CATSRKREGTDTQYF
TGTGCCACCAGCAGAAAGCGGGAGGGCACGGATACGCAGTATTTT
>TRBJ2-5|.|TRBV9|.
CASSVGAFETQYF
TGTGCCAGCAGCGTAGGAGCCTTTGAGACCCAGTACTTC